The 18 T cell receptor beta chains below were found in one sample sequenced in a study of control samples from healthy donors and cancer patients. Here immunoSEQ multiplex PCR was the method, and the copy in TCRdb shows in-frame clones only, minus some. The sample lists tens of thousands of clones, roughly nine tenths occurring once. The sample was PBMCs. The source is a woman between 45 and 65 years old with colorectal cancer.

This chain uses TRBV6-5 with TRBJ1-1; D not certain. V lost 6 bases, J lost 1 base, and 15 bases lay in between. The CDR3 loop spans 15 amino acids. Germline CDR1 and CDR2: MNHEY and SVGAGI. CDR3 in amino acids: CASRSFSLGNTEAFF. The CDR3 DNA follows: TGTGCCAGCAGATCGTTTAGCCTGGGGAACACTGAAGCTTTCTTT.

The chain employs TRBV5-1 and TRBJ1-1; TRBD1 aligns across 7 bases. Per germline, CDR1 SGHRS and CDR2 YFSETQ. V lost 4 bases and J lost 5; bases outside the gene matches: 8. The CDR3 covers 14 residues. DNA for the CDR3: TGCGCCAGCAGCATACAACAGGGGCAGACTGAAGCTTTCTTT. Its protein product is CASSIQQGQTEAFF.

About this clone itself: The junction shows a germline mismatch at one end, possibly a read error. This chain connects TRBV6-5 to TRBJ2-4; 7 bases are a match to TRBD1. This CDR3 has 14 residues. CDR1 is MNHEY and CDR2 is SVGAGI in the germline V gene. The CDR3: CASSDSGQQNIQYF. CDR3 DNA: TGTGCCAGCAGTGACTCGGGACAGCAAAACATTCAGTACTTC.

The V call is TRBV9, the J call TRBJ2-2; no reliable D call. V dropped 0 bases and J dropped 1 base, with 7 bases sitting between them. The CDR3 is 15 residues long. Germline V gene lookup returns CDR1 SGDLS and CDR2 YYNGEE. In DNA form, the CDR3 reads TGTGCCAGCAGCGTAGCTAACAAGAACACCGGGGAGCTGTTTTTT. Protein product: CASSVANKNTGELFF.

The CDR3 sequence is CASSSLSRSTGELFF. The CDR3 DNA is TGTGCCAGCAGTTCTCTGTCCCGGAGCACCGGGGAGCTGTTTTTT. The chain has TRBV6-2 or TRBV6-3 and TRBJ2-2; D remains unclear. V was trimmed by 4 bases and J by 4 bases, leaving 13 bases between them. This CDR3 has 15 amino acids. Germline V gene sequence: CDR1 MNHEY, CDR2 SVGEGT.

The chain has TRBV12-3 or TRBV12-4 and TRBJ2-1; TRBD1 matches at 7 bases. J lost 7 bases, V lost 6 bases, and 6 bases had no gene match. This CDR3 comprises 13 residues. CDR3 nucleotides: TGTGCCAGCAGGCCATCGACAGGGAATGAGCAGTTCTTC. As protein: CASRPSTGNEQFF.

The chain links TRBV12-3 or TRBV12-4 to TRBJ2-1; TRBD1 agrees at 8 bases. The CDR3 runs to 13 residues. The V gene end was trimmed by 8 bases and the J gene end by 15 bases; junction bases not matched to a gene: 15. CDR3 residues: CASRLGLQGELFF. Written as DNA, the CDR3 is TGTGCCAGCCGACTTGGGCTACAGGGGGAACTGTTCTTC.

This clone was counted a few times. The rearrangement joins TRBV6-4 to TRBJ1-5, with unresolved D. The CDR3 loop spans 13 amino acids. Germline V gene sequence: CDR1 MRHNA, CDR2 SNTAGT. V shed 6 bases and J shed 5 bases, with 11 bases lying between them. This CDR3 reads CASSPSEDQPQHF. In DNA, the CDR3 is TGTGCCAGCAGCCCTAGCGAGGATCAGCCCCAGCATTTT.

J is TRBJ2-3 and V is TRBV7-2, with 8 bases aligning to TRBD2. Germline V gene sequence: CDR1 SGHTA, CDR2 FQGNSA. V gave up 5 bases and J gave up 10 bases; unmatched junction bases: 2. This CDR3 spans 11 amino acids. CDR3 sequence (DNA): TGTGCCAGCAGCCCCGGGGGGGCGCAGTATTTT. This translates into CASSPGGAQYF.

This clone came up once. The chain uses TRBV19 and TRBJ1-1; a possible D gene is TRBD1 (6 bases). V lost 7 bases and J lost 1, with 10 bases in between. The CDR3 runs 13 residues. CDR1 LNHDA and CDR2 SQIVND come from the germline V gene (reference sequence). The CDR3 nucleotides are TGTGCCAGTATAGGGACACCGAACACTGAAGCTTTCTTT. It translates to CASIGTPNTEAFF. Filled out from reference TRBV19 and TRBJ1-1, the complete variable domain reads DGGITQSPKYLFRKEGQNVTLSCEQNLNHDAMYWYRQDPGQGLRLIYYSQIVNDFQKGDIAEGYSVSREKKESFPLTVTSAQKNPTAFYLCASIGTPNTEAFFGQGTRLTVV.

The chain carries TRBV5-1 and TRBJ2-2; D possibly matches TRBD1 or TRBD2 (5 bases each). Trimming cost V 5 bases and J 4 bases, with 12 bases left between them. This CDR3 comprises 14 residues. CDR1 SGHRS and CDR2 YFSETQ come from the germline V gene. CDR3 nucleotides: TGCGCCAGCAGTTGGAAGGGGAGCACCGGGGAGCTGTTTTTT. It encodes CASSWKGSTGELFF.

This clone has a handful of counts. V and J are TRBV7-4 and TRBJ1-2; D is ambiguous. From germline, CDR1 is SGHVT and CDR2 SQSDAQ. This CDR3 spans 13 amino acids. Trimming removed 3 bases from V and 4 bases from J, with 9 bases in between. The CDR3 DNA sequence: TGTGCCAGCAGCTTCCGGGTTACCTATGGCTACACCTTC. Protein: CASSFRVTYGYTF.

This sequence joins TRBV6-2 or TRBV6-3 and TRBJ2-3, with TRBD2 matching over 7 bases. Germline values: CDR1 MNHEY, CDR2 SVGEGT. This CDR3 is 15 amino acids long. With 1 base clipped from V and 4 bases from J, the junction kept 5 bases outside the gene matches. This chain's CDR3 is CASSYWRGSADTQYF. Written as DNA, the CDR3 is TGTGCCAGCAGTTACTGGCGGGGGAGTGCAGATACGCAGTATTTT.

This CDR3 reads CASSGGGRTNYGYTF. For the CDR3, the DNA is TGTGCCAGCAGTGGGGGAGGGAGGACTAACTATGGCTACACCTTC. The chain recombines TRBV2 with TRBJ1-2; D is unclear. This CDR3 is 15 amino acids long. Germline CDR1 reads SNHLY; CDR2 reads FYNNEI. The V and J ends lost 4 bases and 0 bases respectively, with 12 bases between them.

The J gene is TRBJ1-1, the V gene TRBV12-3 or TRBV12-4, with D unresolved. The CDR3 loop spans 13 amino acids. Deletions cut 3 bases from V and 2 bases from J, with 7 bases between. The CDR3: CASSFLENTEAFF. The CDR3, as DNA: TGTGCCAGCAGTTTCCTCGAAAACACTGAAGCTTTCTTT.

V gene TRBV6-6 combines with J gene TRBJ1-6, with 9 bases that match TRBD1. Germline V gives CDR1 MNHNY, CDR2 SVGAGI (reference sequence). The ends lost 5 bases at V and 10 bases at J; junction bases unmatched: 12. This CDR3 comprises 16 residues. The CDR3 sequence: CASSRVRRDRDSPLHF. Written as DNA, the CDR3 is TGTGCCAGCAGTCGAGTCCGTCGGGACAGGGACTCACCCCTCCACTTT.

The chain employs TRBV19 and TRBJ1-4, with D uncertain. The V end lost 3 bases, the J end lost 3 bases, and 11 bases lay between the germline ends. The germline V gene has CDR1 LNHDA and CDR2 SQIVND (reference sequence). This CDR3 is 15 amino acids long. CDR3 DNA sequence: TGTGCCAGTAGTATTGGAGACCTACCTAATGAAAAACTGTTTTTT. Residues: CASSIGDLPNEKLFF.

CDR3 nucleotides: TGTGCCTGGAGTGTATGGACTCTGTCTGGGTCCAAAAACATTCAGTACTTC. Its protein product is CAWSVWTLSGSKNIQYF. The rearrangement joins TRBV30 to TRBJ2-4, with D possibly being TRBD2 (5 bases). CDR1 GTSNPN and CDR2 SVGIG come from the germline V gene (reference sequence). Trimming took off 0 bases at V and 2 bases at J, with 17 bases between the two ends. The CDR3 runs to 17 residues.